The entry below gives a single TCR beta chain sequence along with its context. Its antigen is unknown. An absence of ophthalmopathy progression within 18 months meant stable Graves' hyperthyroidism. Amplified TCR beta CDR3 regions came from RNA transcripts. In the first-round RT-PCR of the TCR CDR3, the HTBI primer set was used. MiXCR was run by TCRdb on the multiplex PCR reads, yielding one entry per CDR3 protein. The sample yields approximately 320,000 distinct CDR3 sequences, roughly 17% seen once. The data are from a study of T cells in Graves' hyperthyroidism and ophthalmopathy. Whole-study results and caveats: Prediction of ophthalmopathy progression came a median roughly 7.1 months pre-onset.

The TCR originated in a man aged 25-40 years with Graves' hyperthyroidism. Input material: blood.

The CDR3 region is CASSIRDRGRGGYTF. The CDR3 DNA reads as TGTGCCAGTAGTATCCGGGACAGGGGAAGAGGAGGCTACACCTTC. The chain carries TRBV19 and TRBJ1-2; 10 bases match TRBD1. V dropped 3 bases and J dropped 8; count of bases not matched to a gene: 9. The germline V gene encodes CDR1 LNHDA and CDR2 SQIVND (reference sequence). There are 15 residues in the CDR3.